This T cell receptor beta chain was recorded in a study of T-cell memory formation after mild COVID-19. Whole-study findings and limits: The pre-infection memory compartment contained some responding clones, suggesting cross-reactive memory joined. CD8+ contracting clones occupied EMRA, while CD4+ ones occupied mainly CM and EM.

As to this clonotype: Its antigen remains unknown.

Germline CDR1 is MNHEY and CDR2 is SMNVEV (reference sequence). There are 16 residues in the CDR3. Trimming shortened V by 0 bases and J by 1 base, and 12 bases separated the two germline ends. MiXCR, run by TCRdb on the 5' RACE reads, gives a single entry per CDR3 protein. The sample gives a few hundred thousand distinct CDR3 sequences, approximately 21% of which show up once; under 15% is in the top ten. The chain joins TRBV27 to TRBJ1-1; D gene uncertain. Sequencing was carried out using PBMCs or a T cell subset sorted from them (not recorded which). This TCR came from an adult woman who had mild COVID-19 (a few samples of this study predate the infection). Cell type and time point are not known. CDR3 amino acids: CASSLSIIVGNTEAFF. The CDR3 nucleotides read TGTGCCAGCAGTTTATCGATCATTGTCGGGAACACTGAAGCTTTCTTT.